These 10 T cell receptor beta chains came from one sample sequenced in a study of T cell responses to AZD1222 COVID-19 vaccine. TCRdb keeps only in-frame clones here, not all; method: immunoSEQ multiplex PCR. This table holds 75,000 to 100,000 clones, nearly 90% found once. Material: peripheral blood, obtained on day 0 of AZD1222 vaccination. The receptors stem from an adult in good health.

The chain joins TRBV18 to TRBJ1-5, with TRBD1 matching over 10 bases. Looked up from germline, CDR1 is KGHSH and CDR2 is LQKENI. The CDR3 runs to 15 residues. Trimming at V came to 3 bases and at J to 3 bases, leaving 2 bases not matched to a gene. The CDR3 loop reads CASSPGQGINQPQHF. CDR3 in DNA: TGTGCCAGCTCACCGGGACAGGGGATCAATCAGCCCCAGCATTTT. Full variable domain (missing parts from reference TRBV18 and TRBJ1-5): NAGVMQNPRHLVRRRGQEARLRCSPMKGHSHVYWYRQLPEEGLKFMVYLQKENIIDESGMPKERFSAEFPKEGPSILRIQQVVRGDSAAYFCASSPGQGINQPQHFGDGTRLSIL.

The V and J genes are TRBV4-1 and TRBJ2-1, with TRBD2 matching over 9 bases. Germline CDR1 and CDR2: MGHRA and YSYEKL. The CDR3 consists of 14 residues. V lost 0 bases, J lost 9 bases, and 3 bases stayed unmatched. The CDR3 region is CASSQEASGIEQFF. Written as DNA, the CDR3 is TGCGCCAGCAGCCAAGAGGCTAGCGGGATTGAGCAGTTCTTC.

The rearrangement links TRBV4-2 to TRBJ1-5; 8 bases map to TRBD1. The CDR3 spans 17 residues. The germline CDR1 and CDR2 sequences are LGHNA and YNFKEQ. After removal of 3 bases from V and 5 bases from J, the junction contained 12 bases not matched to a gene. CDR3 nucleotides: TGTGCCAGCAGCCAGGAAATTCGGACAGGGCTTCATCAGCCCCAGCATTTT. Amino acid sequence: CASSQEIRTGLHQPQHF.

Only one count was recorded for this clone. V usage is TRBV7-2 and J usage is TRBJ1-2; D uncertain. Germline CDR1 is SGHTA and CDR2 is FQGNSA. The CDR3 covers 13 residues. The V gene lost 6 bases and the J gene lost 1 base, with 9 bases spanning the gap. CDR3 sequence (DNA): TGTGCCAGCAGTCAGAACCTTAACTATGGCTACACCTTC. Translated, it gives CASSQNLNYGYTF.

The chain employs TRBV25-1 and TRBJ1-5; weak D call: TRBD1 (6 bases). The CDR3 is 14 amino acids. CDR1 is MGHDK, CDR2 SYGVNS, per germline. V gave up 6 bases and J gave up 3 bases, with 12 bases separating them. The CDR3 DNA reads TGTGCCAGCAGCCCACTGGGGGCCAATCAGCCCCAGCATTTT. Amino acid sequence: CASSPLGANQPQHF.

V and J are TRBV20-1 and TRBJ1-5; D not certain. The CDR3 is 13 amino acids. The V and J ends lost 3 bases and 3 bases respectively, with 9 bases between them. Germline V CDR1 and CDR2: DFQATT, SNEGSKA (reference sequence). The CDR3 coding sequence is TGCAGTGCTAGTGGGCAGATCAATCAGCCCCAGCATTTT. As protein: CSASGQINQPQHF.

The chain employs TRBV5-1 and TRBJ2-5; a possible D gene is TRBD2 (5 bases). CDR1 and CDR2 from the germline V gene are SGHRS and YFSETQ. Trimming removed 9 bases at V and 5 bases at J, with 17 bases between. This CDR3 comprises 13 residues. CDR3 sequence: CATKNPGGETQYF. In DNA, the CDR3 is TGCGCCACCAAGAACCCTGGCGGGGAGACCCAGTACTTC. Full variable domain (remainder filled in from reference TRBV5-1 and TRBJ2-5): KAGVTQTPRYLIKTRGQQVTLSCSPISGHRSVSWYQQTPGQGLQFLFEYFSETQRNKGNFPGRFSGRQFSNSRSEMNVSTLELGDSALYLCATKNPGGETQYFGPGTRLLVL.

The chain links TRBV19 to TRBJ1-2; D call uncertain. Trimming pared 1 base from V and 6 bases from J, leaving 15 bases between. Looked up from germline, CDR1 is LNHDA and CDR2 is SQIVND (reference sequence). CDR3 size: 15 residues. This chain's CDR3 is CASSIVRRGFDGYTF. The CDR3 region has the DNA TGTGCCAGTAGTATAGTGAGGCGAGGTTTTGATGGCTACACCTTC.

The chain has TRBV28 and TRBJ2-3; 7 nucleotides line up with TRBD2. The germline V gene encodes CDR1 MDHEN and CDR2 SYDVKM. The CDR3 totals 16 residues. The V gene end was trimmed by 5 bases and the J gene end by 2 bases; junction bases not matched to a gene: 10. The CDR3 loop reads CASSPTSALNTDTQYF. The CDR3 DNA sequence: TGTGCCAGCAGTCCCACTAGCGCACTTAACACAGATACGCAGTATTTT.

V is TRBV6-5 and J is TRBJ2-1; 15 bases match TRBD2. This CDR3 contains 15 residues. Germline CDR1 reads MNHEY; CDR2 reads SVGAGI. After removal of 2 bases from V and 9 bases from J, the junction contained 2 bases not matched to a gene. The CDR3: CASSYGLAGGFEQFF. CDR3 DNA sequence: TGTGCCAGCAGTTACGGACTAGCGGGAGGGTTTGAGCAGTTCTTC.